The present entry profiles one T cell receptor (beta chain) with its context. The data stem from a study of blood T cell repertoires in COVID-19. Background on the study: Sites across the United States, Italy and Spain contributed samples from acute and convalescent COVID-19.

Germline-derived CDR1 and CDR2 are LGHNA and YNFKEQ. Trimming took 1 base from V and 3 from J, leaving 13 bases between them. This CDR3 has 15 residues. Generated by immunoSEQ multiplex PCR, the TCRdb table keeps only in-frame clones and is missing some. The table shows tens of thousands of clones, with about 70% occurring only once. The receptor comes from a woman in her sixties or seventies in a cohort sampled during active or convalescent COVID-19. Sequences were obtained from peripheral blood. The V call is TRBV4-2, the J call TRBJ2-7; tentatively, D is TRBD2 (7 bases). The CDR3 nucleotides are TGTGCCAGCAGCCAAGTCTCGGGGGGCGTCTACGAGCAGTACTTC. As protein: CASSQVSGGVYEQYF.